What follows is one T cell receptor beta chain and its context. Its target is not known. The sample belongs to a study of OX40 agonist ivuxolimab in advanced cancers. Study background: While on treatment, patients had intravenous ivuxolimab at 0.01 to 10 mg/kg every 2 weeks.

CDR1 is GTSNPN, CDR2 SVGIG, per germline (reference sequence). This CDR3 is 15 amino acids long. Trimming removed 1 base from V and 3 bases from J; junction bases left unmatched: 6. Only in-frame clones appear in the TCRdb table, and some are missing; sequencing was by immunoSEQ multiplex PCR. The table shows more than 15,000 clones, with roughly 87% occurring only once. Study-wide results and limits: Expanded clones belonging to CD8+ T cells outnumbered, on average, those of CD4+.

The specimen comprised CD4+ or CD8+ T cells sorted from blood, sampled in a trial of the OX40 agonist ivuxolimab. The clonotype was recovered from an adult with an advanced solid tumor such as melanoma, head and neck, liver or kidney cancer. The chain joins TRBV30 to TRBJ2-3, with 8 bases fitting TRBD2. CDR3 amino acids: CAWSGGRGATDTQYF. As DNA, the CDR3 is TGTGCCTGGAGTGGGGGGCGGGGGGCGACAGATACGCAGTATTTT.